These T cell receptor beta chains were read from a single sample in a study of neurological immune-mediated disorders. TCRdb ran MiXCR on the 5' RACE reads and lists one entry per CDR3 protein. This table has some 87,000 distinct CDR3 sequences, roughly 13% appearing once. Sequenced material: PBMCs. The receptors derive from a female donor with HTLV-1-associated myelopathy (HAM/TSP). The CDR3 runs from the conserved cysteine through the conserved F or W.

v_call cdr3_aa
TRBV5-1 CASSSATPGRRTEAFF
TRBV5-1 CASSSGTSALFELFF
TRBV28 CASSFGLTGWGTQYF
TRBV12-3/TRBV12-4 CASSSGVGQGGGETHYF
TRBV3-1 CASSQFVGTEAFF
TRBV7-2 CASSSSRTGGHEQYF
TRBV20-1 CSASWRGPSSYNEQFF
TRBV20-1 CSARDEQGTRAQFF
TRBV2 CASSEDRGGYTF
TRBV5-1 CASSLAGAAWSEAFF
TRBV3-1 CASSQGLAGANEQFF
TRBV4-2 CASSQVPQANYGYTF
TRBV12-3/TRBV12-4 CASSDSGGAGDEQFF
TRBV5-1 CASSLVFGGAAYNEQFF
TRBV12-3/TRBV12-4 CASSLYAGGFETQYF
TRBV5-1 CASSTGRSTDTQYF
TRBV4-1 CASSQDILVDRELLNEKLFF
TRBV14 CASSRKGQGAEKLFF
TRBV3-1 CASSPLGSGTQYF
TRBV5-1 CASSLTSEQYF
TRBV18 CASSPSHRGQETQYF
TRBV29-1 CSVRDGFISYEQYF
TRBV20-1 CSATQGASADYGYTF
TRBV5-1 CASGMTGANTGELFF
TRBV24-1 CATSEPGQYYNEQFF
TRBV7-1 CASSYGTQNTEAFF
TRBV20-1 CSARRSGSKTDTQYF
TRBV2 CASSEARLTDTQYF
TRBV6-6 CVSTRGQGALEQYF
TRBV21-1 CASSLKSRDRGGFNSNQPQHF
TRBV12-3/TRBV12-4 CASSRYRSSYEQYF
TRBV11-2 CASRNSEQGPYGYTF
TRBV6-1 CASEGTADTQYF